This T cell receptor (beta chain) originates from a study of blood T cells in healthy people across ages (dated by TCRdb to between 2014 and 2017). With respect to the entire study: Template switching captured roughly one uniquely barcoded TCR beta cDNA molecule per two T cells in model experiments. Donors were grouped into four age groups: young (average approximately 16 years), middle-aged (39), aged (around 66) and long-lived (approximately 75). To avoid experimental bias, donors of different ages were distributed randomly across sequencing lanes. For two donors (one aged 18 to 29 and one aged 80 or older), the study analyzed two additional independent replicas of 1 million unique cDNA reads from the same blood draw. The study measured age-related changes in TCR beta repertoire diversity using deep sequencing normalized with unique cDNA molecular identifiers. What the study reported, not specific to this receptor: Estimates of total diversity from one million sequenced T cells were regarded as lower bounds and underestimates. Compared with the aged group, the long-lived group had more naive CD4+ T cells, fewer expanded clones and increased TCR diversity, suggesting age selection. Donor CMV infection status was unknown, potentially confounding age-related changes in expanded clonotypes. Conclusive comparison of naive and antigen-experienced compartments was prevented by the profiling of bulk unsorted PBMCs. Observed TCR beta diversity per million T cells fell roughly linearly with age, and a significant reduction was already apparent by age about 43. The percentage of naive T cells measured by flow cytometry correlated strongly with observed TCR beta diversity.

Concerning this clonotype: No cognate antigen has been identified for it. No much larger clone is present one base from it, and per-base qualities are unavailable.

Donors were under 40 systemically healthy Caucasian individuals from Russia aged roughly 6 to 90 years. Approximately 9 milliliters of peripheral blood were collected from each donor into EDTA-treated Vacutainer tubes. Ficoll-Paque density-gradient centrifugation was used to isolate PBMCs, with at least 6.5 million per sample. Total RNA was extracted from PBMCs with Trizol reagent, with at least 5 micrograms obtained per sample. For every donor, flow cytometry on a PBMC aliquot measured the percentage of naive CD45RAhigh/CD27high T cells. The library was produced with 5' RACE. TCRdb shows the sequencer as Illumina HiSeq 2500. A second PCR of roughly 7 to 11 cycles was performed with a sample-barcoded 5' primer and a J-beta primer mix. A unique molecular identifier was introduced onto each TCR beta cDNA molecule by a template-switch 5' adaptor carrying 12 random nucleotides. Each sample yielded at least 3 million CDR3-containing paired-end reads. The Mint cDNA synthesis kit, primed by a TRBC-specific oligonucleotide, was used to synthesize first-strand cDNA from all RNA. All cDNA was treated with uracil-DNA glycosylase and then went through a first 18-cycle PCR with the universal primers M1SS and BC2_uni_R. Turning to the authors' computational methods: Each sample was normalized by randomly selecting 1 million high-quality reads, each carrying a distinct molecular identifier. Reads sharing molecular identifiers were discarded rather than binned into consensus sequences. CDR3 identification, clonotype clustering and error correction used MiTCR with a Q25 quality threshold and the strictest error-elimination algorithm. A nonparametric unseen species model using Euler transformation provided a lower-bound estimate of total TCR beta diversity. Using fastp at Q25 and MiXCR, TCRdb reprocessed the public reads and kept productive beta chains. All rows with the same CDR3 protein become a single entry with the most common DNA and genes. TCRdb's processing, not the study's, gives the V and J calls here. Counted in this sample were 850,000 to 1,000,000 distinct CDR3 sequences; under 50% of them appeared once. The ten largest make up around an eighth of the sample.

The sample consisted of blood. The receptor comes from a man younger than 45 in good health.

The CDR3 amino acid sequence is: CSAPGNYGYTF. The DNA sequence reads TGCAGTGCCCCGGGAAACTATGGCTACACCTTC. The rearranged chain carries TRBV20-1 and TRBJ1-2, with no confidently assigned D gene. Counted from cysteine to phenylalanine, this CDR3 has 11 amino acids. Just CDR3 DNA is preserved here, 33 bases in frame from base 1. The junction shows trimming of 6 bases on V and 2 bases on J, plus 7 bases between the germline ends. From the germline V gene (reference sequence), CDR1 is DFQATT and CDR2 is SNEGSKA.